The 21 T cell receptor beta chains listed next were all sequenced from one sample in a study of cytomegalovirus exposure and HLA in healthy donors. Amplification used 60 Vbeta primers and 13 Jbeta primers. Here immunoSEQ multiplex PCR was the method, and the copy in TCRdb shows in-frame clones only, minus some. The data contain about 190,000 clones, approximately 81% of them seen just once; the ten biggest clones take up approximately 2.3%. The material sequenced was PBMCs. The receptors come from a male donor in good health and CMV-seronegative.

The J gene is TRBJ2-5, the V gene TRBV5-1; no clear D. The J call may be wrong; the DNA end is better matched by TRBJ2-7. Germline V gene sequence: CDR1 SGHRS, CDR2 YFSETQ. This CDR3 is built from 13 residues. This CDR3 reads CASSLARSYEQYF. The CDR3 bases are TGCGCCAGCAGCTTGGCGAGGTCCTACGAGCAGTACTTC.

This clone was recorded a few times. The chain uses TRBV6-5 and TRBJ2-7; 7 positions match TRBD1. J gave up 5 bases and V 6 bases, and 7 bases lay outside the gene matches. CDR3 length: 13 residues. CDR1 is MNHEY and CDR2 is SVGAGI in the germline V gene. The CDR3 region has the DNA TGTGCCAGCAGCCGGACAGGAGGAGACGAGCAGTACTTC. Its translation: CASSRTGGDEQYF.

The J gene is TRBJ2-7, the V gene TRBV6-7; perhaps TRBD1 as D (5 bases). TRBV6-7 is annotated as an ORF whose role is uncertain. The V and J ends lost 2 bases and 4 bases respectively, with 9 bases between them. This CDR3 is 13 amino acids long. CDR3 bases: TGTGCCAGCAGTTACGTTGGGGCTTACGAGCAGTACTTC. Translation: CASSYVGAYEQYF.

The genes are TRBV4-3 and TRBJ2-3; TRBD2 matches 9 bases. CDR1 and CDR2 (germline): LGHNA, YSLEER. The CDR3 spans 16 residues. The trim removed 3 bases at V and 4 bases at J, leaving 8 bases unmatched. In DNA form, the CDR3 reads TGCGCCAGCAGCCACCGCGGGGGGGGCCGGTCAGATACGCAGTATTTT. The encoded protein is CASSHRGGGRSDTQYF.

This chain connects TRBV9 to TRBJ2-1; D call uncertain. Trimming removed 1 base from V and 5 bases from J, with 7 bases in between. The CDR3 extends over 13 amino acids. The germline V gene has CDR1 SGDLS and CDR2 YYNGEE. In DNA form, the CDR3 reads TGTGCCAGCAGCGTACTCGTTGACAATGAGCAGTTCTTC. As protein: CASSVLVDNEQFF.

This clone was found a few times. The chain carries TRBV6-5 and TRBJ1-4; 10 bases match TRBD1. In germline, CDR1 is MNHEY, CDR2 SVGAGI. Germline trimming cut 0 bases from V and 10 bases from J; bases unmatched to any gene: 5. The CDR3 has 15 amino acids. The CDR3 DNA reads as TGTGCCAGCAGTTACTCGACAGGGGGCAAGGGAAAACTGTTTTTT. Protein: CASSYSTGGKGKLFF.

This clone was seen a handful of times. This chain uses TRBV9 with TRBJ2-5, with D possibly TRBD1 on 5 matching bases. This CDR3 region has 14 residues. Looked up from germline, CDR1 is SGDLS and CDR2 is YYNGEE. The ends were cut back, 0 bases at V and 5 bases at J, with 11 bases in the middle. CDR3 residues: CASSVAGSPETQYF. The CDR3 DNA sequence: TGTGCCAGCAGCGTAGCAGGGTCACCCGAGACCCAGTACTTC.

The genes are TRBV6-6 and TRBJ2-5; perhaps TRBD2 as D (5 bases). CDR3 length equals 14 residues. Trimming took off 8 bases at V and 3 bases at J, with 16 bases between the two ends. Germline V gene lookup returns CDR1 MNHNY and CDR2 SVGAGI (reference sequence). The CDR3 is CASRSNPAEETQYF. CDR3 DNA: TGTGCCAGCCGATCTAATCCAGCGGAAGAGACCCAGTACTTC.

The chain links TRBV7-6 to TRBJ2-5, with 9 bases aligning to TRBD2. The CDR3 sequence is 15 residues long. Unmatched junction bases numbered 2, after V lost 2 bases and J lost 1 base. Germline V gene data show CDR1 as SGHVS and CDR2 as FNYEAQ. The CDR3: CASSLTSGPQETQYF. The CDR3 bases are TGTGCCAGCAGCTTAACTAGCGGGCCCCAAGAGACCCAGTACTTC.

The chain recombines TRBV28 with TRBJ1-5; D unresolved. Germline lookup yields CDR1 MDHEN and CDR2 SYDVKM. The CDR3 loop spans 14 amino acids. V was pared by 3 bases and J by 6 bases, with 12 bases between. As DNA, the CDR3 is TGTGCCAGCAGTTTTCCCCAGGCAGGTCAGCCCCAGCATTTT. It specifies CASSFPQAGQPQHF.

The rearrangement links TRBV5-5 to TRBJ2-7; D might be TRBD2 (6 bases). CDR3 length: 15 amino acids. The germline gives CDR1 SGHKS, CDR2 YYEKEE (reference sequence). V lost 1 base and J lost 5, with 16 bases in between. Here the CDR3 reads CASSLLVRGTHEQYF. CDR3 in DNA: TGTGCCAGCAGCTTGCTAGTGCGGGGCACCCACGAGCAGTACTTC.

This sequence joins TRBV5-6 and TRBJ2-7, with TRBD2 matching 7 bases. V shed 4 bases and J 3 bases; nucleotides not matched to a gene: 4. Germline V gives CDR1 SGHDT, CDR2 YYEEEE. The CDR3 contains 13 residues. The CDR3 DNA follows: TGTGCCAGCAGCGGGACGGGGGGCTACGAGCAGTACTTC. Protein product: CASSGTGGYEQYF.

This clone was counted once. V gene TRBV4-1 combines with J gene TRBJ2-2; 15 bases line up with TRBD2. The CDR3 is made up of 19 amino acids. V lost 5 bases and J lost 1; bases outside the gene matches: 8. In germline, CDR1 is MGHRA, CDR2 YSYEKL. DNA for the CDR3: TGCGCCAGCAGCTTAGATCCGGGACTAGCGGGGGGGAACACCGGGGAGCTGTTTTTT. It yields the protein CASSLDPGLAGGNTGELFF.

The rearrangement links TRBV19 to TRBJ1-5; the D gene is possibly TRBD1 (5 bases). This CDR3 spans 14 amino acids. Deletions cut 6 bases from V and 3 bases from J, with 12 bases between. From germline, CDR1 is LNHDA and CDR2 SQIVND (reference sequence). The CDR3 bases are TGTGCCAGTAGAGACCGGGACTTCAATCAGCCCCAGCATTTT. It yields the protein CASRDRDFNQPQHF.

The chain's CDR3 is CAWSVPLTHDRGKSYEQYF. Written as DNA, the CDR3 is TGTGCCTGGAGTGTACCCCTGACCCACGACAGGGGAAAATCCTACGAGCAGTACTTC. The chain links TRBV30 to TRBJ2-7; TRBD1 aligns across 8 bases. CDR1 is GTSNPN, CDR2 SVGIG, per germline (reference sequence). CDR3 length: 19 amino acids. V shed 0 bases and J 1 base; nucleotides not matched to a gene: 17.

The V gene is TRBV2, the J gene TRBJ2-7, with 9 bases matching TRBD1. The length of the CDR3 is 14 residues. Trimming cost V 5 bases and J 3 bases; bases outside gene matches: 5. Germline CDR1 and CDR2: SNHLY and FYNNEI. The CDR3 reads CASSLGTGNYEQYF. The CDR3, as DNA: TGTGCCAGCAGTCTCGGGACAGGGAACTACGAGCAGTACTTC.

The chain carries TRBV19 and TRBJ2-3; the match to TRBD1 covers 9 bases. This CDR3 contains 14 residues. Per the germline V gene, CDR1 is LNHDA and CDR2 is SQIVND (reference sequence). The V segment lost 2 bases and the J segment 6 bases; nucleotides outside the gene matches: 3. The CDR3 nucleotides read TGTGCCAGTAGTATATTGGGACAGGGTGATACGCAGTATTTT. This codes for CASSILGQGDTQYF.

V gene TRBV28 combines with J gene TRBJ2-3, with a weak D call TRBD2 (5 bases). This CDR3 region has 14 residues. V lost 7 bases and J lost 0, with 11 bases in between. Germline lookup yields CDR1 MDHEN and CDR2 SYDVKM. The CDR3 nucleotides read TGTGCCAGCATCCCGAGCGGAAGCACAGATACGCAGTATTTT. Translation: CASIPSGSTDTQYF.

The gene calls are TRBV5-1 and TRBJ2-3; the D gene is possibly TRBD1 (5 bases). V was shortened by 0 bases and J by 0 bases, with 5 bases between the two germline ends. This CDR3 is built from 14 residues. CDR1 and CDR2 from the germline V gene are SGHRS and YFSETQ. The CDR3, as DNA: TGCGCCAGCAGCTTGGGGGGCAGCACAGATACGCAGTATTTT. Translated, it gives CASSLGGSTDTQYF.

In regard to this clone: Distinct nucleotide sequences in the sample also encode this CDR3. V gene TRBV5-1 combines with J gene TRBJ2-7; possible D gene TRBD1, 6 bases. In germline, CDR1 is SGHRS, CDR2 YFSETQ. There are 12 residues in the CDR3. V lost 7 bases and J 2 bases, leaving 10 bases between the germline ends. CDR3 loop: CASRDRTYEQYF. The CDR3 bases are TGCGCCAGCCGCGACAGGACCTACGAGCAGTACTTC.

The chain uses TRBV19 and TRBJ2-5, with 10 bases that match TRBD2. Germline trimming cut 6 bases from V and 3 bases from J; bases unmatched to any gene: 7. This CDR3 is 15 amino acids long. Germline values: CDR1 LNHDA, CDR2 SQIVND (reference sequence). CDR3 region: CASRANSGGKETQYF. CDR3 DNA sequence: TGTGCCAGTAGGGCGAATAGCGGGGGGAAAGAGACCCAGTACTTC.